This T cell receptor beta chain derives from a study of cytomegalovirus exposure and HLA in healthy donors. Trimming removed 6 bases at V and 1 base at J, with 7 bases between. The CDR3 loop spans 13 amino acids. Germline V gives CDR1 LNHDA, CDR2 SQIVND (reference sequence). This clone was recorded only once. What it binds is not known. Amplification used 60 Vbeta primers and 13 Jbeta primers. The table came from immunoSEQ multiplex PCR; TCRdb's copy has only in-frame clones and leaves some out. The sample has about 90,000 clones, 60% to 85% seen once. Broader study findings: In a later analysis, the majority of CMV-associated beta chains seemingly showed HLA restriction.

The TCR sequence derives from a woman aged 40 to 50 in good health and CMV-seropositive. This chain joins TRBV19 and TRBJ1-5; D call uncertain. Sample: PBMCs. The CDR3 bases are TGTGCCAGTAGCCTCGGGAGCAATCAGCCCCAGCATTTT. Its protein product is CASSLGSNQPQHF.